This entry describes one T cell receptor beta chain. The data were produced by immunoSEQ multiplex PCR, yet TCRdb's version contains in-frame clones alone and is incomplete. This table holds some 120,000 clones, approximately 93% found once. This entry belongs to a study of control samples from healthy donors and cancer patients. Germline V CDR1 and CDR2: MDHEN, SYDVKM. This CDR3 spans 15 amino acids. Trimming cost V 5 bases and J 4 bases; bases outside gene matches: 10. The source of this sequence is a young woman in good health. Material: blood. The rearrangement joins TRBV28 to TRBJ2-5; 7 nucleotides align to TRBD1. The CDR3 sequence is CASSTRQGMRETQYF. CDR3 sequence (DNA): TGTGCCAGCAGTACTAGACAGGGAATGCGAGAGACCCAGTACTTC.